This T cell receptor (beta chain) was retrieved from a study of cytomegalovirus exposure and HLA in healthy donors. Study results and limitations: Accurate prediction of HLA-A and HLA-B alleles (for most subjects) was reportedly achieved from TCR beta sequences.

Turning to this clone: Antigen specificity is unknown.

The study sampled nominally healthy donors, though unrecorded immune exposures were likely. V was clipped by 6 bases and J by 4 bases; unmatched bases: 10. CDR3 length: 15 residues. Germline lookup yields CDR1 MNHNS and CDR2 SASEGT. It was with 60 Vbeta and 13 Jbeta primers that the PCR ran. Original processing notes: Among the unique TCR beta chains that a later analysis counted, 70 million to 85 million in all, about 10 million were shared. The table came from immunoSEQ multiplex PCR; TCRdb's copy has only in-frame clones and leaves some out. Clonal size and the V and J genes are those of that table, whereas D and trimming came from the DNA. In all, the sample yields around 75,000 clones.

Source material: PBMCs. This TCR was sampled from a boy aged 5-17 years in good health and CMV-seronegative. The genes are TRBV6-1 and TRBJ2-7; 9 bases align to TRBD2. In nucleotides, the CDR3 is TGTGCCAGCAGACCGCTAGCGGGGAAGTATTACGAGCAGTACTTC. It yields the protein CASRPLAGKYYEQYF.